Sequencing of this T cell receptor beta chain was carried out in a study of T cells in Graves' hyperthyroidism and ophthalmopathy. In the study overall: Once the initial diagnosis was made, peripheral blood was obtained before any treatment.

This clonotype was observed at least ten times. What it binds is not known. General observations from the study: Blood shared most expanded thyroid clonotypes above 0.001. Model-based prediction identified ophthalmopathy a median around seven months prior to its onset.

The V end was cut by 1 base, the J end by 6 bases, with 6 bases between. Per the germline V gene, CDR1 is SGHDN and CDR2 is FVKESK. The CDR3 contains 13 residues. Researchers amplified the TCR beta CDR3 regions from RNA transcripts. TCR CDR3 regions were first amplified by RT-PCR with HTBI primers. TCRdb reprocessed the multiplex PCR reads with MiXCR, giving one entry per CDR3 protein. The table includes roughly 290,000 distinct CDR3 sequences, roughly 15% detected once. This receptor was obtained from a woman aged 40 to 50 with Graves' hyperthyroidism. Sequenced sample: blood. The rearrangement uses TRBV14 and TRBJ2-2; D remains ambiguous. CDR3 in DNA: TGTGCCAGCAGCCAAGCCCGAGCCGGGGAGCTGTTTTTT. Translation: CASSQARAGELFF.